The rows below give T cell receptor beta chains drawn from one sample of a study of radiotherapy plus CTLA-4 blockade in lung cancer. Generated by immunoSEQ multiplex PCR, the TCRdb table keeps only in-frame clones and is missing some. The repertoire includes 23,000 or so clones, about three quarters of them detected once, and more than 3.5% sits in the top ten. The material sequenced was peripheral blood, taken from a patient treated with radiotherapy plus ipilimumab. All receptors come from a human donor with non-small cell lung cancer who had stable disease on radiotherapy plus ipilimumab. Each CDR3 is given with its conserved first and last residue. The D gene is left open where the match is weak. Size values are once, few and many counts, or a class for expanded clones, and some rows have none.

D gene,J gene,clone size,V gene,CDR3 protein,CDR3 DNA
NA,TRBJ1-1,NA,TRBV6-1,CASSRFDRNTEAFF,TGTGCCAGCAGTCGCTTCGACCGGAACACTGAAGCTTTCTTT
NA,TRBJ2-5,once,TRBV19,CATKAQGRNQETQYF,TGTGCCACGAAGGCCCAGGGACGGAACCAAGAGACCCAGTACTTC
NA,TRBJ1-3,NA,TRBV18,CASSETAGENTIYF,TGTGCCAGCTCCGAAACGGCAGGAGAAAACACCATATATTTT
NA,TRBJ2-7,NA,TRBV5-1,CASSLFGSRGLSSYEQYF,TGCGCCAGCAGCTTATTTGGATCCAGGGGCCTGAGCTCCTACGAGCAGTACTTC
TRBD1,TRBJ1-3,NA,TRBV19,CASSVTGAGNTIYF,TGTGCCAGTAGTGTGACAGGGGCAGGAAACACCATATATTTT
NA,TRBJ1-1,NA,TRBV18,CASSPFTGRESPEAFF,TGTGCCAGCTCACCTTTTACCGGGAGGGAAAGTCCTGAAGCTTTCTTT
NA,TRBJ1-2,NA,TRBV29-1,CSFHRVSYGYTF,TGCAGCTTCCACCGGGTCAGCTATGGCTACACCTTC
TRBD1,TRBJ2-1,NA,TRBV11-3,CASSPQGQASYNEQFF,TGTGCCAGCAGCCCACAAGGACAGGCCTCCTACAATGAGCAGTTCTTC
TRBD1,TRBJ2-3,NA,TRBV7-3,CASSRQGATSTDTQYF,TGTGCCAGCAGCCGCCAGGGGGCCACTAGCACAGATACGCAGTATTTT
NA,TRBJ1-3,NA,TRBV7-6,CASSLGSGNTIYF,TGTGCCAGCAGCTTAGGGTCTGGAAACACCATATATTTT
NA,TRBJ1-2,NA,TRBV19,CASSIGSGRYGYTF,TGTGCCAGTAGTATAGGATCAGGGAGGTATGGCTACACCTTC
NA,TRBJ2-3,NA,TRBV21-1,CASSPRDPGDRLGTDTQYF,TGTGCCAGCAGCCCACGGGACCCAGGGGATCGATTGGGCACAGATACGCAGTATTTT
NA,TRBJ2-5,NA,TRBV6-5,CASSYSPRRETQYF,TGTGCCAGCAGTTACTCGCCACGAAGGGAGACCCAGTACTTC
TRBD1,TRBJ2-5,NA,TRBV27,CASSPSTGAETQYF,TGTGCCAGCAGTCCCTCGACAGGGGCGGAGACCCAGTACTTC
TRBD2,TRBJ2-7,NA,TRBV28,CASSLWTAGGTYEQYF,TGTGCCAGCAGTTTATGGACAGCGGGAGGGACCTACGAGCAGTACTTC
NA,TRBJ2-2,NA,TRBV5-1,CATKRGQFVNTGELFF,TGCGCCACTAAACGGGGGCAGTTCGTGAACACCGGGGAGCTGTTTTTT